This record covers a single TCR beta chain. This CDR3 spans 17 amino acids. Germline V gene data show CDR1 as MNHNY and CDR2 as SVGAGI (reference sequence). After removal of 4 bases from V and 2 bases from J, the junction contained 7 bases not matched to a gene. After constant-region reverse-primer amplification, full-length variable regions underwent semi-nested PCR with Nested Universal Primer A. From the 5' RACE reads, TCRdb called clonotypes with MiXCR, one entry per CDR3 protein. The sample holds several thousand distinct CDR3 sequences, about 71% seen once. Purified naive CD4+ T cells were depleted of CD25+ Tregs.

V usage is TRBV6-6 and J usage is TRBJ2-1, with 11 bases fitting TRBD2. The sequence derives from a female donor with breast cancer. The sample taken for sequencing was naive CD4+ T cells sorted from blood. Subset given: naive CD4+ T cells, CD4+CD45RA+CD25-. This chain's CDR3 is CASSSTLAGATYNEQFF. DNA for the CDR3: TGTGCCAGCAGTTCCACACTAGCGGGGGCGACCTACAATGAGCAGTTCTTC.